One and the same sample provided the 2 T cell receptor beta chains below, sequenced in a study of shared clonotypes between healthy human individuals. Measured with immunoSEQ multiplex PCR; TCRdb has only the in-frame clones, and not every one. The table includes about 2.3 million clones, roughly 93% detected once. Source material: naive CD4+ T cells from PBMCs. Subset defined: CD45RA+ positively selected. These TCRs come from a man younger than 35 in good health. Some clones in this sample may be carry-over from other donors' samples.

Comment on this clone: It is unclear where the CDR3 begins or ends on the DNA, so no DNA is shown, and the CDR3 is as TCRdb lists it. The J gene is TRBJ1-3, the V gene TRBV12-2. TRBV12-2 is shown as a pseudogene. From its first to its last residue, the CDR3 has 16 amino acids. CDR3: CASRFIWVAFGNTIYF.

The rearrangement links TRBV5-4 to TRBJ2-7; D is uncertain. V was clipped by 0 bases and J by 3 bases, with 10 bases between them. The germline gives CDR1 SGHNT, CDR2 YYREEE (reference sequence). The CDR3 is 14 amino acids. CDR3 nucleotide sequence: TGTGCCAGCAGCTTGGGGCTAAGCAACTACGAGCAGTACTTC. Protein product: CASSLGLSNYEQYF.